This TCR beta chain was sequenced during a study of PD-L1 blockade in urothelial cancer. Overall study: Each blood sample yielded a median of around 150,000 T cells.

Data came from immunoSEQ multiplex PCR; TCRdb stores just in-frame clones and leaves some out. Counted here are around 30,000 clones, roughly 80% occurring once; the ten biggest clones make up 2% to 2.5%. Trimming cost V 2 bases and J 0 bases, with 11 bases left between them. The CDR3 consists of 16 residues. Germline V gives CDR1 MNHEY, CDR2 SMNVEV (reference sequence). The chain is built from TRBV27 and TRBJ1-5; a weak D match, TRBD1 (6 bases). The sample consisted of PBMCs, taken around atezolizumab (anti-PD-L1) treatment. The TCR comes from a man aged 50-59 years with urothelial cancer. In DNA form, the CDR3 reads TGTGCCAGCAGTTTAAGAGGGGGTCATAGCAATCAGCCCCAGCATTTT. It encodes CASSLRGGHSNQPQHF.